These 32 T cell receptor beta chains came from one sample sequenced in a study of shared clonotypes between healthy human individuals. Only CD45RO-negative cells positively selected for CCR7 counted as naive CD8 cells, so terminally differentiated effector memory CD45RA+ cells were excluded. Clones were read by immunoSEQ multiplex PCR, and TCRdb kept only the in-frame ones, dropping some. The repertoire holds about 580,000 clones, with roughly 98% as singletons. Sequenced input: naive CD8+ T cells sorted from blood. These receptors were obtained from a young man in good health.

This clone has only one observation. The V call is TRBV7-9, the J call TRBJ2-3; TRBD2 matches 7 bases. CDR1 is SEHNR, CDR2 FQNEAQ, per germline (reference sequence). V lost 7 bases and J lost 0; bases outside the gene matches: 10. The CDR3 runs to 16 residues. In nucleotides, the CDR3 is TGTGCCAGCATCCCCCCGCGGGGGACTAGCACAGATACGCAGTATTTT. It is translated as CASIPPRGTSTDTQYF.

Turning to this clone: Other DNA variants within this sample encode the same CDR3. The chain combines TRBV27 with TRBJ1-5; perhaps TRBD1 as D (5 bases). V lost 4 bases to trimming and J lost 4 bases, with 8 bases between them. The CDR3 consists of 13 residues. The germline gives CDR1 MNHEY, CDR2 SMNVEV (reference sequence). The chain's CDR3 is CASSSDSNQPQHF. CDR3 DNA sequence: TGTGCCAGCAGTTCAGACAGTAATCAGCCCCAGCATTTT.

CDR3 bases: TGTGCCAGCAGCCTCACAGAGGAAGAGACCCAGTACTTC. This encodes CASSLTEEETQYF. V is TRBV16 and J is TRBJ2-5; no definite D call. Germline CDR1 reads KGHSY; CDR2 reads FQNENV. This CDR3 is built from 13 residues. Trimming left V 4 bases short and J 3 bases short, with 9 bases between.

V and J are TRBV29-1 and TRBJ2-1; TRBD2 agrees at 8 bases. Germline V gene lookup returns CDR1 SQVTM and CDR2 ANQGSEA. CDR3 length: 18 residues. J gave up 0 bases and V 0 bases, and 10 bases lay outside the gene matches. CDR3 in amino acids: CSVEDLEASGSSYNEQFF. The CDR3 bases are TGCAGCGTTGAAGATCTTGAGGCTAGCGGGTCCTCCTACAATGAGCAGTTCTTC.

The chain couples TRBV27 to TRBJ1-2, with a weak D call TRBD1 (5 bases). Germline CDR1 MNHEY, CDR2 SMNVEV (reference sequence). The CDR3 has 14 amino acids. The V and J ends lost 7 bases and 5 bases respectively, with 17 bases between them. The CDR3 DNA reads as TGTGCCAGCACAAAGTATGGGGGTCTGTATGGCTACACCTTC. It codes for CASTKYGGLYGYTF.

The CDR3 reads CASSSNPRNQPQHF. CDR3 DNA: TGTGCCAGCAGCTCGAATCCCCGCAATCAGCCCCAGCATTTT. The V call is TRBV7-9, the J call TRBJ1-5; D not certain. The V and J ends lost 4 bases and 2 bases respectively, with 9 bases between them. Germline CDR1 and CDR2: SEHNR and FQNEAQ (reference sequence). The CDR3 has 14 amino acids.

CDR3 amino acids: CASSTTLVAGGEYNEQFF. The CDR3 DNA is TGTGCCAGCAGTACAACACTCGTAGCGGGAGGGGAATACAATGAGCAGTTCTTC. The chain employs TRBV28 and TRBJ2-1, with 11 bases lining up with TRBD2. This CDR3 spans 18 amino acids. Germline lookup yields CDR1 MDHEN and CDR2 SYDVKM. The V segment lost 5 bases and the J segment 4 bases; nucleotides outside the gene matches: 13.

A note on this clone: Other DNA sequences in the sample encode the same CDR3. V is TRBV29-1 and J is TRBJ2-7; D not certain. Between the trimmed V and J ends, which lost 3 bases and 0 bases, there was a span of 6 bases. This CDR3 contains 12 residues. Germline CDR1 SQVTM, CDR2 ANQGSEA. In DNA form, the CDR3 reads TGCAGCGTTGAGTCCGACTCCTACGAGCAGTACTTC. Its translation is CSVESDSYEQYF.

The J gene is TRBJ2-7, the V gene TRBV4-1; possibly TRBD1 for D (6 bases). The CDR3 has 15 residues. Trimming left V 4 bases short and J 0 bases short, with 13 bases between. The germline V gene has CDR1 MGHRA and CDR2 YSYEKL. The CDR3: CASSRIQGPSYEQYF. Written as DNA, the CDR3 is TGCGCCAGCAGCCGCATACAGGGACCCTCCTACGAGCAGTACTTC.

This sequence joins TRBV7-9 and TRBJ2-5; D not certain. The CDR3 loop spans 13 amino acids. V gave up 4 bases and J gave up 4 bases, with 10 bases separating them. Germline values: CDR1 SEHNR, CDR2 FQNEAQ (reference sequence). CDR3 protein: CASSSGGPETQYF. CDR3 sequence (DNA): TGTGCCAGCAGCTCGGGTGGCCCAGAGACCCAGTACTTC.

This clone was detected once. The chain is built from TRBV7-8 and TRBJ2-7; D possibly corresponds to TRBD1 (5 bases). The CDR3 spans 16 residues. The V gene lost 1 base and the J gene lost 5 bases, with 18 bases spanning the gap. Germline CDR1 is SGHVS and CDR2 is FQNEAQ. The CDR3: CASSLEGREREDEQYF. The CDR3 DNA sequence: TGTGCCAGCAGCTTAGAGGGCAGGGAACGAGAGGACGAGCAGTACTTC.

V and J are TRBV5-1 and TRBJ2-7; 16 bases are a match to TRBD2. V gave up 4 bases and J gave up 3 bases; unmatched junction bases: 7. The germline V gene encodes CDR1 SGHRS and CDR2 YFSETQ. The length of the CDR3 is 17 residues. CDR3 sequence (DNA): TGCGCCAGCAGCGACGGGACTAGCGGGAGGGCCGGCTACGAGCAGTACTTC. This translates into CASSDGTSGRAGYEQYF.

The genes are TRBV7-9 and TRBJ2-1; 8 bases fit TRBD1. The V gene's germline CDR1 is SEHNR and CDR2 FQNEAQ (reference sequence). The CDR3 runs to 15 residues. Trimming at V came to 4 bases and at J to 4 bases, leaving 6 bases not matched to a gene. In nucleotides, the CDR3 is TGTGCCAGCAGCTCCCGGGACAGGATGTACAATGAGCAGTTCTTC. Amino acid sequence: CASSSRDRMYNEQFF.

The CDR3 bases are TGTGCCAGCAGTTTAGCGACAGGGATATACGAGCAGTACTTC. It is translated as CASSLATGIYEQYF. The J gene is TRBJ2-7, the V gene TRBV28; 7 bases are shared with TRBD1. The CDR3 is made up of 14 amino acids. Trimming took 2 bases from V and 4 from J; bases not matched to a gene: 5. In germline, CDR1 is MDHEN, CDR2 SYDVKM.

The gene calls are TRBV28 and TRBJ2-7; 9 bases line up with TRBD1. The CDR3 is 15 residues long. Per germline, CDR1 MDHEN and CDR2 SYDVKM. Losses at the gene ends were 7 bases for V and 6 bases for J; bases not matched to a gene: 13. The CDR3 bases are TGTGCCAGCACGGACACCGGGACAGGGCGACGCGAGCAGTACTTC. Its translation is CASTDTGTGRREQYF.

The CDR3 DNA reads as TGTGCCAGCAGTTCTCCTCCCTACGAGCAGTACTTC. Translated: CASSSPPYEQYF. The chain couples TRBV27 to TRBJ2-7; D is ambiguous. This CDR3 is built from 12 residues. Trimming took 4 bases from V and 2 from J, leaving 6 bases between them. The germline V gene encodes CDR1 MNHEY and CDR2 SMNVEV (reference sequence).

This chain joins TRBV2 and TRBJ1-4; D remains ambiguous. CDR1 is SNHLY and CDR2 is FYNNEI in the germline V gene. Trimming removed 3 bases at V and 8 bases at J, with 28 bases between. The CDR3 runs 19 residues. The CDR3 protein is CASSDRFEGIEYRGEKLFF. In DNA form, the CDR3 reads TGTGCCAGCAGTGATAGATTCGAAGGAATAGAGTACCGAGGGGAAAAACTGTTTTTT. Using reference TRBV2 and TRBJ1-4 for the parts outside the CDR3, the full variable domain is EPEVTQTPSHQVTQMGQEVILRCVPISNHLYFYWYRQILGQKVEFLVSFYNNEISEKSEIFDDQFSVERPDGSNFTLKIRSTKLEDSAMYFCASSDRFEGIEYRGEKLFFGSGTQLSVL.

Note on this clone: Other DNA sequences of this sample code for an identical CDR3. The chain uses TRBV7-9 and TRBJ1-1; D is undetermined. This CDR3 is 15 amino acids long. CDR1 SEHNR and CDR2 FQNEAQ come from the germline V gene (reference sequence). V lost 4 bases and J 3 bases, leaving 15 bases between the germline ends. CDR3 residues: CASSSEIGRDTEAFF. CDR3 DNA: TGTGCCAGCAGCTCCGAAATAGGTAGGGACACTGAAGCTTTCTTT.

This rearrangement joins TRBV7-2 to TRBJ2-3, with 8 nucleotides matching TRBD1. The ends lost 5 bases at V and 11 bases at J; junction bases unmatched: 18. CDR3 length: 16 residues. Germline loops: CDR1 SGHTA, CDR2 FQGNSA. This CDR3 reads CASSPRTGTYPEGQYF. CDR3 DNA: TGTGCCAGCAGCCCACGGACAGGGACCTACCCTGAGGGGCAGTATTTT.

The chain couples TRBV14 to TRBJ2-1, with no clear D. The CDR3 runs 11 residues. Germline values: CDR1 SGHDN, CDR2 FVKESK. Deletions cut 4 bases from V and 6 bases from J, with 4 bases between. In DNA, the CDR3 is TGTGCCAGCAGCCTTATCAATGAGCAGTTCTTC. Translating gives CASSLINEQFF. Using reference TRBV14 and TRBJ2-1 for the parts outside the CDR3, the full variable domain is EAGVTQFPSHSVIEKGQTVTLRCDPISGHDNLYWYRRVMGKEIKFLLHFVKESKQDESGMPNNRFLAERTGGTYSTLKVQPAELEDSGVYFCASSLINEQFFGPGTRLTVL.

The count of this clone is one. This chain connects TRBV7-9 to TRBJ2-7, with D unresolved. Per germline, CDR1 SEHNR and CDR2 FQNEAQ (reference sequence). V was cut by 2 bases and J by 3 bases, with 14 bases left in between. The length of the CDR3 is 15 residues. The CDR3, as DNA: TGTGCCAGCAGCTTAACGGTCCCACAATACTACGAGCAGTACTTC. This gives the protein CASSLTVPQYYEQYF. Full variable domain (outside the CDR3, taken from reference TRBV7-9 and TRBJ2-7): DTGVSQNPRHKITKRGQNVTFRCDPISEHNRLYWYRQTLGQGPEFLTYFQNEAQLEKSRLLSDRFSAERPKGSFSTLEIQRTEQGDSAMYLCASSLTVPQYYEQYFGPGTRLTVT.

In its sample, this clone was seen once. The chain joins TRBV20-1 to TRBJ1-5; D is undetermined. The CDR3 has 11 amino acids. V gave up 3 bases and J gave up 11 bases, with 11 bases separating them. CDR1 and CDR2 (germline): DFQATT, SNEGSKA (reference sequence). CDR3 region: CSARGSQAQHF. The CDR3 nucleotides read TGCAGTGCTAGGGGCAGCCAGGCCCAGCATTTT.

The V and J genes are TRBV7-7 and TRBJ2-2, with TRBD1 matching over 7 bases. Per the germline V gene, CDR1 is SSHAT and CDR2 is FNYEAQ (reference sequence). There are 15 residues in the CDR3. J lost 2 bases, V lost 5 bases, and 5 bases had no gene match. CDR3 in DNA: TGTGCCAGCAGCCCAGGGACAGCAAACACCGGGGAGCTGTTTTTT. Translation: CASSPGTANTGELFF.

The chain recombines TRBV7-8 with TRBJ2-7; D may be TRBD2 (6 bases). CDR1 is SGHVS and CDR2 is FQNEAQ in the germline V gene. Trimming shortened V by 9 bases and J by 6 bases, and 15 bases separated the two germline ends. The CDR3 is 12 residues long. The CDR3 DNA sequence: TGTGCCAGTGAATATGGAGGGGCCGAGCAGTACTTC. It codes for CASEYGGAEQYF. The complete variable domain, with remaining parts taken from reference TRBV7-8 and TRBJ2-7, reads GAGVSQSPRYKVAKRGQDVALRCDPISGHVSLFWYQQALGQGPEFLTYFQNEAQLDKSGLPSDRFFAERPEGSVSTLKIQRTQQEDSAVYLCASEYGGAEQYFGPGTRLTVT.

The chain has TRBV27 and TRBJ2-3; maybe TRBD2 (6 bases). The germline gives CDR1 MNHEY, CDR2 SMNVEV (reference sequence). Deletions cut 3 bases from V and 1 base from J, with 17 bases between. This CDR3 has 17 amino acids. CDR3 bases: TGTGCCAGCAGTTTTAATGTCCCGGGAGCGGGCACAGATACGCAGTATTTT. Protein: CASSFNVPGAGTDTQYF.

The chain couples TRBV5-1 to TRBJ2-3; the match to TRBD1 covers 7 bases. Trimming removed 3 bases from V and 1 base from J; junction bases left unmatched: 5. This CDR3 contains 15 residues. CDR1 SGHRS and CDR2 YFSETQ come from the germline V gene. The CDR3 loop is CASSSEGQGTDTQYF. For the CDR3, the DNA is TGCGCCAGCAGCTCGGAAGGACAGGGCACAGATACGCAGTATTTT.

The gene calls are TRBV11-2 and TRBJ2-1; D remains ambiguous. The germline CDR1 and CDR2 sequences are SGHAT and FQNNGV. Deletions cut 2 bases from V and 4 bases from J, with 15 bases between. This CDR3 has 16 residues. CDR3 sequence reads: CASSLNGGFLYNEQFF. The CDR3 DNA reads as TGTGCCAGCAGCTTAAATGGCGGCTTTCTATACAATGAGCAGTTCTTC.

The V call is TRBV7-9, the J call TRBJ2-7; no clear D gene. V was trimmed by 4 bases and J by 2 bases, leaving 15 bases between them. Germline-derived CDR1 and CDR2 are SEHNR and FQNEAQ (reference sequence). There are 15 residues in the CDR3. For the CDR3, the DNA is TGTGCCAGCAGCTCCGGTCTGATACGGACCTACGAGCAGTACTTC. Amino acids: CASSSGLIRTYEQYF.

The gene calls are TRBV7-8 and TRBJ2-1; 11 nucleotides line up with TRBD2. This CDR3 has 16 amino acids. V shed 5 bases and J 6 bases; nucleotides not matched to a gene: 9. Germline V gives CDR1 SGHVS, CDR2 FQNEAQ. The CDR3 DNA sequence: TGTGCCAGCAGCCTCTCCGGGACTAGCGGTCCCAATGAGCAGTTCTTC. Translated, it gives CASSLSGTSGPNEQFF.

V and J are TRBV2 and TRBJ2-1, with 11 nucleotides matching TRBD2. After removal of 3 bases from V and 5 bases from J, the junction contained 12 bases not matched to a gene. This CDR3 spans 18 amino acids. CDR1 SNHLY and CDR2 FYNNEI come from the germline V gene. This CDR3 reads CASSDRGGLAETNNEQFF. In DNA form, the CDR3 reads TGTGCCAGCAGTGACCGAGGGGGACTAGCGGAAACTAACAATGAGCAGTTCTTC.

The rearrangement uses TRBV27 and TRBJ2-7; no clear D gene. This CDR3 has 12 residues. The germline V gene encodes CDR1 MNHEY and CDR2 SMNVEV (reference sequence). V was pared by 5 bases and J by 7 bases, with 12 bases between. The CDR3 nucleotides are TGTGCCAGCAGTGCGAAACTCGGGGAGCAGTACTTC. Translation: CASSAKLGEQYF.

The CDR3 nucleotides read TGCAGCGCTACAGGGGGACTTTACAATGAGCAGTTCTTC. Residues: CSATGGLYNEQFF. This chain connects TRBV29-1 to TRBJ2-1; 8 nucleotides line up with TRBD1. The J segment lost 4 bases and the V segment lost 7 bases, leaving 6 bases of the junction unmatched. CDR1 and CDR2 (germline): SQVTM, ANQGSEA. This CDR3 has 13 amino acids.